This entry concerns a single T cell receptor (beta chain). Its antigen is not identified. This entry belongs to a study of OX40 agonist ivuxolimab in advanced cancers. For the study at large: Patients were given ivuxolimab, an antibody that agonizes OX40 (CD134).

Clones were sequenced by immunoSEQ multiplex PCR, and TCRdb holds only the in-frame ones, with some missing. The sample has 75,000 to 100,000 clones; around 88% are singletons. Findings of the study overall: Specificity for antigen went undetermined in the expanded peripheral T cells.

CDR1 SGHRS and CDR2 YFSETQ come from the germline V gene. V lost 0 bases and J 5 bases, leaving 8 bases between the germline ends. The length of the CDR3 is 13 residues. The chain links TRBV5-1 to TRBJ2-5; TRBD2 might be the D (6 bases). This TCR was recovered from an adult with an advanced solid tumor such as melanoma, head and neck, liver or kidney cancer. The material sequenced was CD4+ or CD8+ T cells sorted from blood, taken in a trial of the OX40 agonist ivuxolimab. The CDR3 nucleotides are TGCGCCAGCAGCTTGGGACTAGGGGAGACCCAGTACTTC. Its translation: CASSLGLGETQYF.